This entry lists 12 T cell receptor beta chains sequenced from one sample in a study of blood T cell repertoires in COVID-19. Clones were sequenced by immunoSEQ multiplex PCR, and TCRdb holds only the in-frame ones, with some missing. In the table there are 96,000 or so clones, 70% to 90% of which are singletons. What was sequenced was peripheral blood. The receptors were gathered from a woman over 75 with acute or convalescent COVID-19.

The V and J genes are TRBV15 and TRBJ2-1; TRBD1 matches at 9 bases. Germline trimming cut 4 bases from V and 15 bases from J; bases unmatched to any gene: 4. Germline CDR1 LNHNV, CDR2 YYDKDF (reference sequence). The CDR3 contains 11 residues. CDR3 loop: CATSMGQGPFF. CDR3 nucleotide sequence: TGTGCCACCAGCATGGGACAGGGACCGTTCTTC.

The chain couples TRBV9 to TRBJ2-3; 9 bases match TRBD1. The V gene end was trimmed by 4 bases and the J gene end by 6 bases; junction bases not matched to a gene: 9. Germline V lookup: CDR1 SGDLS, CDR2 YYNGEE. This CDR3 comprises 15 residues. The CDR3 loop is CASSYRDREFDTQYF. In DNA form, the CDR3 reads TGTGCCAGCAGCTACCGGGACAGGGAATTTGATACGCAGTATTTT.

The chain employs TRBV25-1 and TRBJ2-1, with 9 bases aligning to TRBD2. The CDR3 is made up of 15 amino acids. J lost 4 bases, V lost 3 bases, and 4 bases had no gene match. CDR1 is MGHDK, CDR2 SYGVNS, per germline. The CDR3 nucleotides are TGTGCCAGCAGTGATAGAGCGGGAGGATACAATGAGCAGTTCTTC. Its translation is CASSDRAGGYNEQFF.

This clone was counted between two and nine times. V gene TRBV2 combines with J gene TRBJ2-1; possibly TRBD2 for D (6 bases). This CDR3 region has 15 residues. Per the germline V gene, CDR1 is SNHLY and CDR2 is FYNNEI. The ends were cut back, 5 bases at V and 7 bases at J, with 18 bases in the middle. DNA of the CDR3: TGTGCCAGCAGTCCTCCGGGACTCCCGGAGAATGAGCAGTTCTTC. Translated, it gives CASSPPGLPENEQFF.

This clone was picked up one time. V and J are TRBV29-1 and TRBJ2-3; D gene unclear. The CDR3 is made up of 11 amino acids. Germline V gene sequence: CDR1 SQVTM, CDR2 ANQGSEA. Trimming shortened V by 1 base and J by 4 bases, and 3 bases separated the two germline ends. The CDR3 DNA reads as TGCAGCGTTGAAGGCGCAGATACGCAGTATTTT. This encodes CSVEGADTQYF.

V is TRBV5-6 and J is TRBJ1-3; no clear D gene. CDR3 size: 14 residues. CDR1 and CDR2 from the germline V gene are SGHDT and YYEEEE. Trimming pared 3 bases from V and 0 bases from J, leaving 7 bases between. CDR3 region: CASSSGSSGNTIYF. CDR3 sequence (DNA): TGTGCCAGCAGCTCCGGGTCCTCTGGAAACACCATATATTTT.

The V call is TRBV7-2, the J call TRBJ1-4; D uncertain. The CDR3 runs 14 residues. Trimming removed 4 bases at V and 7 bases at J, with 13 bases between. CDR1 and CDR2 from the germline V gene are SGHTA and FQGNSA. The CDR3 DNA is TGTGCCAGCAGCTCGGATTTTGGGCGTGAAAAACTGTTTTTT. It encodes CASSSDFGREKLFF.

The CDR3 loop reads CASSLREGMNEQFF. The CDR3 nucleotides are TGTGCCAGCAGCTTACGGGAGGGGATGAATGAGCAGTTCTTC. This sequence joins TRBV5-4 and TRBJ2-1; 8 bases align to TRBD2. The V gene end was trimmed by 2 bases and the J gene end by 7 bases; junction bases not matched to a gene: 5. Germline values: CDR1 SGHNT, CDR2 YYREEE (reference sequence). This CDR3 is 14 amino acids long. The variable domain in full, completed from reference TRBV5-4 and TRBJ2-1, reads ETGVTQSPTHLIKTRGQQVTLRCSSQSGHNTVSWYQQALGQGPQFIFQYYREEENGRGNFPPRFSGLQFPNYSSELNVNALELDDSALYLCASSLREGMNEQFFGPGTRLTVL.

This chain joins TRBV5-1 and TRBJ2-5; a possible D gene is TRBD2 (5 bases). The CDR3 totals 14 residues. CDR1 is SGHRS, CDR2 YFSETQ, per germline. V was pared by 5 bases and J by 5 bases, with 16 bases between. CDR3 loop: CASSATGVGETQYF. For the CDR3, the DNA is TGCGCCAGCAGTGCAACCGGGGTGGGGGAGACCCAGTACTTC.

The CDR3 DNA reads TGTGCCAGCAGAGAAGCAGGGGGTTGGGGAAACACCATATATTTT. This translates into CASREAGGWGNTIYF. J is TRBJ1-3 and V is TRBV7-2, with 7 nucleotides matching TRBD1. V was pared by 6 bases and J by 4 bases, with 9 bases of the junction left unmatched. CDR1 is SGHTA, CDR2 FQGNSA, per germline. There are 15 residues in the CDR3.

The chain has TRBV7-9 and TRBJ2-3; D perhaps matches TRBD2 (6 bases). Germline V gene sequence: CDR1 SEHNR, CDR2 FQNEAQ (reference sequence). The CDR3 sequence is 15 residues long. V lost 4 bases and J 0 bases, leaving 11 bases between the germline ends. The CDR3, as DNA: TGTGCCAGCAGCTATCTAGCGTCTAGCACAGATACGCAGTATTTT. It specifies CASSYLASSTDTQYF.

In its sample, this clone was seen once. The V and J genes are TRBV2 and TRBJ2-1, with 11 bases matching TRBD2. V lost 10 bases to trimming and J lost 9 bases; unmatched junction nucleotides: 14. CDR1 and CDR2 (germline): SNHLY, FYNNEI. The CDR3 runs 15 residues. The CDR3 DNA is TGTGCCACCAAGGAAGGGACTAGCGGCGTCGGTGAGCAGTTCTTC. Translation gives CATKEGTSGVGEQFF.